This T cell receptor beta chain was identified during a study of identical twins. Overall study results and limits: One should note that invariant MAIT and iNKT cells could partly confound zero-insertion analyses. The study found weaker excess twin sharing in beta out-of-frame sequences. Models, which agreed with sharing between unrelated individuals, nonetheless underestimated the out-of-frame TCR alpha sharing seen in monozygotic twins.

For this clonotype: Its target is unknown.

A universal primer site was incorporated via template switching, and the cDNA contained unique molecular identifiers. TCRdb re-called the 5' RACE reads through MiXCR, storing one row per CDR3 protein. In the table there are some 500,000 distinct CDR3 sequences, just under 10% of which are singletons. These same data were also listed under a study on yellow fever vaccine responses in identical twins.

This receptor was identified in a woman aged 18-30 years in good health. Material: PBMCs.

In DNA, the CDR3 is TGCAGTGCTTCCCACGGGGGAGGCTACGAGCAGTACTTC. Encoded protein: CSASHGGGYEQYF. The chain has TRBV20-1 and TRBJ2-7; tentative D call: TRBD2 (6 bases). V lost 5 bases and J lost 3, with 14 bases in between. Germline-derived CDR1 and CDR2 are DFQATT and SNEGSKA (reference sequence). CDR3 length: 13 amino acids.